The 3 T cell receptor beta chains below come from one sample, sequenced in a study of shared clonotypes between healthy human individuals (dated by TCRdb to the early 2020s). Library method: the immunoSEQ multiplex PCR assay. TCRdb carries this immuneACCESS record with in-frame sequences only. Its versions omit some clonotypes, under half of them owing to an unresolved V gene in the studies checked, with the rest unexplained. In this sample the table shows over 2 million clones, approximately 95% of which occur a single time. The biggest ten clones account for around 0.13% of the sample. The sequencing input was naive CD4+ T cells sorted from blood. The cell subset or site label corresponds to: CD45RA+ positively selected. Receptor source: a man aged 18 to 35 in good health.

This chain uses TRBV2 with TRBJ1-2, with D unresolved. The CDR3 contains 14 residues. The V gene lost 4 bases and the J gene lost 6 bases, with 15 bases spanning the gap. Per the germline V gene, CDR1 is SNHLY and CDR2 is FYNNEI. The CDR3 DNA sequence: TGTGCCAGCAGTGTGTGGGGAGCGGTGGATGGCTACACCTTC. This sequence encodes CASSVWGAVDGYTF.

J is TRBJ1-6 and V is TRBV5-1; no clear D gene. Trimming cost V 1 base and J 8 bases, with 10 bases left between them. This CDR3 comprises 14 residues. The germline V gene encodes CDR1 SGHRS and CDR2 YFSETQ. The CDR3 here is CASSLWGPDSPLHF. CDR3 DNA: TGCGCCAGCAGCTTGTGGGGTCCTGATTCACCCCTCCACTTT. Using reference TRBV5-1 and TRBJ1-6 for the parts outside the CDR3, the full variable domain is KAGVTQTPRYLIKTRGQQVTLSCSPISGHRSVSWYQQTPGQGLQFLFEYFSETQRNKGNFPGRFSGRQFSNSRSEMNVSTLELGDSALYLCASSLWGPDSPLHFGNGTRLTVT.

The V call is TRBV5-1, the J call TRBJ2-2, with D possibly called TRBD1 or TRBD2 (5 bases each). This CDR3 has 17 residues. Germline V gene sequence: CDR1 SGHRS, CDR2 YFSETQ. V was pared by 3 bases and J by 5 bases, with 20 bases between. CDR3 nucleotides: TGCGCCAGCAGCTCCCGGGTATCTGGGGGAGTAACCGGGGAGCTGTTTTTT. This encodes CASSSRVSGGVTGELFF. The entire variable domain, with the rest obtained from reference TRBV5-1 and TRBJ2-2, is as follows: KAGVTQTPRYLIKTRGQQVTLSCSPISGHRSVSWYQQTPGQGLQFLFEYFSETQRNKGNFPGRFSGRQFSNSRSEMNVSTLELGDSALYLCASSSRVSGGVTGELFFGEGSRLTVL.